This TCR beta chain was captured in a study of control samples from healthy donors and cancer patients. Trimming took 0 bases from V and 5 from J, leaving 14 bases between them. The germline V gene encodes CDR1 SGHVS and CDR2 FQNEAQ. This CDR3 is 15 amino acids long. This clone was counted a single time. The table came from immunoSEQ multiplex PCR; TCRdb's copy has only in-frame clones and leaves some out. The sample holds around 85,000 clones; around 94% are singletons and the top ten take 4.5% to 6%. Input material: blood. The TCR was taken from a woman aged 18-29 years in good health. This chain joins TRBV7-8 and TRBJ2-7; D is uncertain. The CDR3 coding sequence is TGTGCCAGCAGCTTAGCCGGGCGCAAATTGGACGAGCAGTACTTC. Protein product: CASSLAGRKLDEQYF.